The clone carrying this TCR beta chain was detected ten times or more. The junction and the germline gene differ at one end; a read error may be behind it. Through Arm-PCR of CDR3 regions and iRepertoire HTBI primers, TCR beta libraries were built. TCRdb called the multiplex PCR reads again in MiXCR, with one record for every CDR3 protein. The table lists 380,000 or so distinct CDR3 sequences, about 17% of them singletons, with 20% in the top ten. The data belong to a study of regulatory T cells in long-lasting Graves disease. The CDR3 has 15 residues. Germline CDR1 and CDR2: MNHEY and SVGEGT. The time point was: newly diagnosed GD, antithyroid drugs for less than 3 months. PBMC-extracted RNA yielded the TCR library. These records were also assigned to another study, of T cells in Graves' hyperthyroidism and ophthalmopathy. From that paper: Hyperthyroidism, newly diagnosed and lasting under 2 months, affected patients aged 18 to 65.

Here the sequenced sample was peripheral blood mononuclear cells (PBMCs), taken at new diagnosis, from a patient treated with antithyroid drugs. The sequence came from a woman under 30 with Graves disease. The chain recombines TRBV6-2 or TRBV6-3 with TRBJ2-1; D is unclear. The CDR3 is CASSEGQRSYNEQFF. For the CDR3, the DNA is TGCGCCAGCAGTGAAGGGCAGCGCTCCTACAATGAGCAGTTCTTC.